The 3 T cell receptor beta chains below all came from one sample that was sequenced in a study of T-cell reconstitution after alpha-beta-depleted transplantation in children. Unique molecular identifiers were incorporated during preparation of the TCRbeta library. TCRdb passed the PCR reads through MiXCR, listing each CDR3 protein once. The sample lists fewer than 550,000 distinct CDR3 sequences, 11% occurring once. The specimen comprised PBMCs, mostly from graft donor cells, sampled 180 days after TCRalphabeta/CD19-depleted stem cell transplant. The receptors here all came from a female patient aged 2-9 years who had a stem cell transplant for aplastic anemia, so the T cells may come from the graft donor.

The gene calls are TRBV25-1 and TRBJ2-7; 7 bases line up with TRBD2. The CDR3 spans 15 residues. The germline CDR1 and CDR2 sequences are MGHDK and SYGVNS. V lost 3 bases, J lost 5 bases, and 10 bases stayed unmatched. The CDR3 DNA sequence: TGTGCCAGCAGTGACGCGGGGCGGGAGCTTCACGAGCAGTACTTC. Its translation: CASSDAGRELHEQYF.

This clonotype has a count of ten or more. The chain combines TRBV12-3 or TRBV12-4 with TRBJ1-1; no reliable D call. The CDR3 runs 11 residues. V dropped 2 bases and J dropped 6 bases, with 4 bases sitting between them. The CDR3 nucleotides are TGTGCCAGCAGTTTACCGGCTGAAGCTTTCTTT. Its translation: CASSLPAEAFF.

This clonotype has ten or more counts. The rearrangement links TRBV15 to TRBJ2-7; D unclear. The germline V gene encodes CDR1 LNHNV and CDR2 YYDKDF (reference sequence). The V end lost 0 bases, the J end lost 3 bases, and 9 bases lay between the germline ends. The CDR3 runs to 14 residues. CDR3 in amino acids: CATSRDKGIYEQYF. CDR3 bases: TGTGCCACCAGCAGAGATAAAGGGATCTACGAGCAGTACTTC.